A single sample is the source of the 20 T cell receptor beta chains below, sequenced in a study of cytotoxic CD8 clonotypes in ibrutinib-treated CLL. Using immunoSEQ multiplex PCR, the repertoire was profiled, and TCRdb retains in-frame clones only, with some absent. Found here are 65,000 to 90,000 clones, less than 90% of them singletons; the top ten hold around 36%. Sequences were derived from PBMCs, sampled after 24 months of ibrutinib treatment. Every receptor here comes from a human donor with chronic lymphocytic leukemia.

The V call is TRBV7-9, the J call TRBJ2-7; 8 bases match TRBD1. The germline gives CDR1 SEHNR, CDR2 FQNEAQ (reference sequence). The CDR3 runs 13 residues. Trimming cost V 11 bases and J 6 bases; bases outside gene matches: 12. CDR3 region: CAGPGQGAFEQYF. CDR3 bases: TGTGCCGGCCCGGGGCAGGGGGCGTTCGAGCAGTACTTC.

The rearrangement uses TRBV11-2 and TRBJ2-7; 12 bases line up with TRBD2. Unmatched junction bases numbered 7, after V lost 4 bases and J lost 6 bases. The CDR3 extends over 15 amino acids. The germline gives CDR1 SGHAT, CDR2 FQNNGV. The CDR3 DNA follows: TGTGCCAGCAGCTCGCGACTAGCGGGAGCGGGCGAGCAGTACTTC. Protein sequence: CASSSRLAGAGEQYF. The entire variable domain, with the rest obtained from reference TRBV11-2 and TRBJ2-7, is as follows: EAGVAQSPRYKIIEKRQSVAFWCNPISGHATLYWYQQILGQGPKLLIQFQNNGVVDDSQLPKDRFSAERLKGVDSTLKIQPAKLEDSAVYLCASSSRLAGAGEQYFGPGTRLTVT.

The J gene is TRBJ2-2, the V gene TRBV2, with a weak D call TRBD1 (5 bases). This CDR3 comprises 14 residues. Germline V gene sequence: CDR1 SNHLY, CDR2 FYNNEI. Trimming removed 6 bases at V and 2 bases at J, with 10 bases between. DNA of the CDR3: TGTGCCAGCAGGGACAAACGCAACACCGGGGAGCTGTTTTTT. Translating gives CASRDKRNTGELFF. Based on the CDR3 plus reference TRBV2 and TRBJ2-2, the full variable domain is EPEVTQTPSHQVTQMGQEVILRCVPISNHLYFYWYRQILGQKVEFLVSFYNNEISEKSEIFDDQFSVERPDGSNFTLKIRSTKLEDSAMYFCASRDKRNTGELFFGEGSRLTVL.

The chain employs TRBV5-1 and TRBJ2-7; 8 nucleotides line up with TRBD1. This CDR3 region has 14 residues. CDR1 SGHRS and CDR2 YFSETQ come from the germline V gene. With 1 base clipped from V and 2 bases from J, the junction kept 2 bases outside the gene matches. CDR3 region: CASSLTTGAYEQYF. In DNA form, the CDR3 reads TGCGCCAGCAGCTTGACGACAGGGGCCTACGAGCAGTACTTC.

The rearrangement joins TRBV19 to TRBJ1-5; tentative D call: TRBD1 (5 bases). Trimming stripped 5 bases from V and 4 bases from J, with 18 bases between. The CDR3 is 16 residues long. Germline values: CDR1 LNHDA, CDR2 SQIVND (reference sequence). CDR3 sequence: CASSPPGGWRNQPQHF. In nucleotides, the CDR3 is TGTGCCAGTAGTCCACCTGGGGGATGGAGAAATCAGCCCCAGCATTTT. The entire variable domain, with the rest obtained from reference TRBV19 and TRBJ1-5, is as follows: DGGITQSPKYLFRKEGQNVTLSCEQNLNHDAMYWYRQDPGQGLRLIYYSQIVNDFQKGDIAEGYSVSREKKESFPLTVTSAQKNPTAFYLCASSPPGGWRNQPQHFGDGTRLSIL.

J is TRBJ1-3 and V is TRBV6-1; no definite D call. This CDR3 spans 11 amino acids. The germline gives CDR1 MNHNS, CDR2 SASEGT. CDR3 coding DNA: TGTGCGGTACGCGGAGTTTCGGCCATATATTTT. The encoded protein is CAVRGVSAIYF.

The chain links TRBV5-1 to TRBJ2-5; a possible D gene is TRBD1 (7 bases). The V end lost 4 bases, the J end lost 0 bases, and 13 bases lay between the germline ends. The CDR3 length is 15 residues. The V gene's germline CDR1 is SGHRS and CDR2 YFSETQ. In DNA form, the CDR3 reads TGCGCCAGCAGCCCCGCGGGACAGTACCAAGAGACCCAGTACTTC. This gives the protein CASSPAGQYQETQYF.

This clone was seen repeatedly, ten times or more. V gene TRBV4-1 combines with J gene TRBJ2-7; 7 positions agree with TRBD2. The trim removed 0 bases at V and 0 bases at J, leaving 14 bases unmatched. This CDR3 contains 19 residues. Germline V CDR1 and CDR2: MGHRA, YSYEKL. In DNA, the CDR3 is TGCGCCAGCAGCCAAGATCTCGGTATTTCGGCTAGCGGCTCCTACGAGCAGTACTTC. This sequence encodes CASSQDLGISASGSYEQYF.

The chain carries TRBV4-2 and TRBJ2-1; TRBD2 agrees at 8 bases. This CDR3 has 18 residues. From germline, CDR1 is LGHNA and CDR2 YNFKEQ. Unmatched junction bases numbered 16, after V lost 7 bases and J lost 2 bases. DNA of the CDR3: TGTGCCAGCACCCCGAGGGCGGGGGGCGGGAGCCCCTACAATGAGCAGTTCTTC. Translating gives CASTPRAGGGSPYNEQFF.

The sample holds a few counts of this clone. The V and J genes are TRBV15 and TRBJ1-5; tentatively, D is TRBD1 (6 bases). The ends were cut back, 5 bases at V and 1 base at J, with 21 bases in the middle. Germline loops: CDR1 LNHNV, CDR2 YYDKDF (reference sequence). The CDR3 consists of 18 residues. Here the CDR3 reads CATSGLQGAYESNQPQHF. The CDR3, as DNA: TGTGCCACCAGCGGCTTACAGGGCGCTTACGAGAGCAATCAGCCCCAGCATTTT.

The chain couples TRBV6-1 to TRBJ2-3, with 7 bases fitting TRBD1. Germline loops: CDR1 MNHNS, CDR2 SASEGT. V dropped 7 bases and J dropped 2; count of bases not matched to a gene: 6. This CDR3 spans 14 amino acids. The CDR3 region is CASNPTGVTDTQYF. Written as DNA, the CDR3 is TGTGCCAGCAATCCTACAGGGGTCACAGATACGCAGTATTTT.

The chain uses TRBV29-1 and TRBJ2-2; 8 nucleotides align to TRBD1. Germline trimming cut 7 bases from V and 7 bases from J; bases unmatched to any gene: 11. This CDR3 region has 14 residues. The germline V gene encodes CDR1 SQVTM and CDR2 ANQGSEA. CDR3 residues: CSALRQGRGGELFF. As DNA, the CDR3 is TGCAGCGCCCTAAGACAGGGGCGGGGCGGGGAGCTGTTTTTT.

The V gene is TRBV2, the J gene TRBJ2-2; D gene uncertain. The CDR3 length is 12 residues. Germline V CDR1 and CDR2: SNHLY, FYNNEI. V lost 5 bases and J lost 8, with 9 bases in between. CDR3 in amino acids: CASSYSTGELFF. CDR3 bases: TGTGCCAGCAGTTACTCGACAGGGGAGCTGTTTTTT.

The chain recombines TRBV7-2 with TRBJ2-3; the match to TRBD1 covers 7 bases. The V and J ends lost 5 bases and 4 bases, in that order; junction bases with no gene match: 6. CDR3 length: 14 residues. Germline V gene lookup returns CDR1 SGHTA and CDR2 FQGNSA. CDR3 sequence: CASSRDRRADTQYF. CDR3 in DNA: TGTGCCAGCAGCCGGGACAGACGAGCAGATACGCAGTATTTT.

This CDR3 is CASSQDSVGYGYTF. Written as DNA, the CDR3 is TGTGCCAGCAGCCAAGATTCGGTTGGCTATGGCTACACCTTC. The chain has TRBV14 and TRBJ1-2; the D is unclear. The CDR3 is 14 residues long. Trimming cost V 0 bases and J 4 bases, with 9 bases left between them. Germline loops: CDR1 SGHDN, CDR2 FVKESK. Together with reference TRBV14 and TRBJ1-2, the CDR3 gives the full variable domain: EAGVTQFPSHSVIEKGQTVTLRCDPISGHDNLYWYRRVMGKEIKFLLHFVKESKQDESGMPNNRFLAERTGGTYSTLKVQPAELEDSGVYFCASSQDSVGYGYTFGSGTRLTVV.

This chain uses TRBV11-2 with TRBJ2-1, with D perhaps matching TRBD1 (5 bases). The germline gives CDR1 SGHAT, CDR2 FQNNGV. V shed 5 bases and J shed 12 bases, with 20 bases lying between them. This CDR3 is built from 14 residues. CDR3 sequence (DNA): TGTGCCAGCAGCCGCGGACAAGGGGATACAGGGCAGTTCTTC. Protein: CASSRGQGDTGQFF.

The chain carries TRBV2 and TRBJ2-1; D not resolved. This CDR3 contains 11 residues. The germline gives CDR1 SNHLY, CDR2 FYNNEI. V was trimmed by 6 bases and J by 7 bases, leaving 7 bases between them. In DNA, the CDR3 is TGTGCCAGCAGCCTCCAAAATGAGCAGTTCTTC. Encoded protein: CASSLQNEQFF.

Turning to this clone: The identical CDR3 is also encoded by other nucleotide sequences in the sample. V is TRBV5-6 and J is TRBJ2-7; 8 nucleotides agree with TRBD1. Germline lookup yields CDR1 SGHDT and CDR2 YYEEEE. The CDR3 has 14 residues. Trimming removed 4 bases from V and 2 bases from J; junction bases left unmatched: 5. CDR3 nucleotide sequence: TGTGCCAGCAGCCTCGGACAGGGAGCCTACGAGCAGTACTTC. This sequence encodes CASSLGQGAYEQYF.

This clone was seen only a few times. V and J are TRBV5-1 and TRBJ2-5; either TRBD1 or TRBD2 may supply D (5 bases each). The CDR3 runs to 15 residues. Deletions cut 3 bases from V and 1 base from J, with 13 bases between. Germline CDR1 SGHRS, CDR2 YFSETQ. The CDR3 loop is CASSWNGGVQETQYF. In nucleotides, the CDR3 is TGCGCCAGCAGCTGGAATGGGGGAGTCCAAGAGACCCAGTACTTC. The full variable domain, in which reference TRBV5-1 and TRBJ2-5 provide the parts outside the CDR3, is KAGVTQTPRYLIKTRGQQVTLSCSPISGHRSVSWYQQTPGQGLQFLFEYFSETQRNKGNFPGRFSGRQFSNSRSEMNVSTLELGDSALYLCASSWNGGVQETQYFGPGTRLLVL.

J is TRBJ2-3 and V is TRBV10-3; D might be TRBD2 (5 bases). V was clipped by 0 bases and J by 7 bases, with 11 bases between them. The CDR3 totals 14 residues. Germline V gene sequence: CDR1 ENHRY, CDR2 SYGVKD. CDR3 residues: CAISESGNSNTQYF. CDR3 DNA: TGTGCCATCAGTGAGTCCGGGAATTCAAATACGCAGTATTTT.